This is a list of T cell receptor beta chains from one sample in a study of blood T cell repertoires in COVID-19. The method was immunoSEQ multiplex PCR; TCRdb's version includes in-frame clones alone and lacks a portion of them. The sample shows 50,000 to 60,000 clones, around 83% of them seen only once. What was sequenced was peripheral blood. The receptor set was obtained from a human donor in a cohort sampled during active or convalescent COVID-19. Both conserved end residues are part of each CDR3.

TRBV7-8	TRBJ1-1	CASSSPRYRGRTEAFF
TRBV7-2	TRBJ2-3	CASSLKQALGDTQYF
TRBV6-5	TRBJ1-2	CASSYSRESYGYTF
TRBV6-5	TRBJ2-7	CASGTVSSYEQYF
TRBV5-1	TRBJ2-2	CASSLGQGLSGGELFF
TRBV7-2	TRBJ1-1	CASSPRQGGTEAFF
TRBV12-3/TRBV12-4	TRBJ1-2	CASSARDFGYTF
TRBV5-5	TRBJ2-5	CASSLSAGQQETQYF
TRBV2	TRBJ1-5	CASSVGARGYSNQPQHF
TRBV19	TRBJ2-7	CASSVTGGGYEQYF
TRBV2	TRBJ1-1	CASSVNTEAFF
TRBV7-8	TRBJ1-2	CASSLAGQGNYGYTF
TRBV5-6	TRBJ2-2	CASSYWDRGTGELFF
TRBV4-3	TRBJ2-5	CASSPGLAGGETQYF
TRBV9	TRBJ2-5	CASSALQGARETQYF
TRBV4-1	TRBJ2-7	CASSQEGGQGKYEQYF
TRBV5-5	TRBJ1-5	CASSAGTGANQPQHF
TRBV7-3	TRBJ2-3	CASSSGQGDSDTQYF
TRBV6-5	TRBJ1-5	CASSYAENNQPQHF
TRBV7-2	TRBJ1-1	CASSLAGTAVNTEAFF
TRBV27	TRBJ1-5	CASSLQGGRQPQHF
TRBV4-1	TRBJ1-3	CASSQDFTGSDSGNTIYF
TRBV3-1/TRBV3-2	TRBJ1-3	CASSQGRTTWRGNTIYF
TRBV5-1	TRBJ2-5	CASSLAGASGTQYF
TRBV7-8	TRBJ1-5	CASSLHSRQPQHF
TRBV18	TRBJ1-4	CASSPNGEPNEKLFF
TRBV10-3	TRBJ2-7	CAISELYETGLYEQYF
TRBV14	TRBJ2-3	CASSRIRGTDTQYF
TRBV7-9	TRBJ1-2	CASSQTGYGYTF
TRBV5-1	TRBJ1-2	CASSLNREGYGYTF